In this sample, the clone carrying this TCR beta chain turned up many times. What it recognizes is unknown. The library protocol tagged each TCR cDNA with a unique molecular identifier. TCRdb reprocessed the 5' RACE reads with MiXCR, giving one entry per CDR3 protein. The data hold 10,000 or so distinct CDR3 sequences, with roughly 12% observed a single time. This sample was taken from a study of spatial heterogeneity in lung cancer. With V trimmed by 2 bases and J by 10 bases, 14 bases remained unmatched. Germline-derived CDR1 and CDR2 are DFQATT and SNEGSKA (reference sequence). The CDR3 loop spans 15 amino acids. Overall study results and limits: The estimated TCR-seq coverage of tumor T cells amounted to about 7% when looking at alpha chains and 13% to 15% when looking at beta chains. Counts of expanded alpha and beta TCRs within tumors tracked the tumor nonsynonymous mutation count.

The time point is: sample taken at primary tumor resection. Donation came from around 77 patients with untreated early-stage non-small cell lung cancer. Without sorting, whole RNA was sequenced from tumor, nontumor lung or frozen PBMC. The chain carries TRBV20-1 and TRBJ2-1, with TRBD2 matching 7 bases. The clonotype originates from a male donor with early-stage non-small cell lung cancer. Sequenced material: lung tumor tissue, taken at surgery. The CDR3 here is CSARRGGGSEEEQFF. DNA for the CDR3: TGCAGTGCTAGAAGGGGAGGCGGGAGTGAGGAGGAGCAGTTCTTC.